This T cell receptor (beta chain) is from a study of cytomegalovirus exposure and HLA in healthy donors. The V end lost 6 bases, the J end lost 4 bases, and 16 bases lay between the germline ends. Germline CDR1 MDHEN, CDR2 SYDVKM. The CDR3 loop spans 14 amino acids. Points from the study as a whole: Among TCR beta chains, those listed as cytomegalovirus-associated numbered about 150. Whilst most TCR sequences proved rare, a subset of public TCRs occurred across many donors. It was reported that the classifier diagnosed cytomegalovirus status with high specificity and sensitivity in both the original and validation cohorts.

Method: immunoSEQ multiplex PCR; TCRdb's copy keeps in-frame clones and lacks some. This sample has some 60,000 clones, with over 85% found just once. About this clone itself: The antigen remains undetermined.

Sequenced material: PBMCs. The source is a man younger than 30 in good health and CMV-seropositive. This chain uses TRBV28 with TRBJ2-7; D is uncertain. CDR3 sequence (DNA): TGTGCCAGCAGCCGACCCTCTTACAGATACGAGCAGTACTTC. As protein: CASSRPSYRYEQYF.